The 9 T cell receptor beta chains reported below all come from one sample, sequenced in a study of blood T cell repertoires in COVID-19. Assay used: immunoSEQ multiplex PCR; TCRdb lists only in-frame clones, some missing. Among approximately 54,000 clones listed, around 81% were seen once. The sequencing input was peripheral blood. Every receptor here comes from a woman aged 60 to 75 with acute or convalescent COVID-19.

This sequence joins TRBV7-3 and TRBJ1-1; tentative D call: TRBD1 (6 bases). The V end lost 1 base, the J end lost 2 bases, and 11 bases lay between the germline ends. The CDR3 loop spans 15 amino acids. The germline gives CDR1 SGHTA, CDR2 FQGTGA. CDR3 loop: CASSLSGQRNTEAFF. The DNA of the CDR3 is TGTGCCAGCAGCTTAAGCGGACAGAGAAACACTGAAGCTTTCTTT.

The chain uses TRBV5-1 and TRBJ2-7, with 10 bases identical to TRBD1. With V trimmed by 4 bases and J by 4 bases, 5 bases remained unmatched. This CDR3 contains 14 residues. Germline V gene sequence: CDR1 SGHRS, CDR2 YFSETQ. DNA for the CDR3: TGCGCCAGCAGCACCGGGACAGGGGAATACGAGCAGTACTTC. Protein: CASSTGTGEYEQYF.

This clone occurred once. The chain has TRBV5-1 and TRBJ2-2, with 10 bases fitting TRBD2. Germline-derived CDR1 and CDR2 are SGHRS and YFSETQ. Losses at the gene ends were 4 bases for V and 0 bases for J; bases not matched to a gene: 3. The CDR3 is made up of 16 amino acids. CDR3 bases: TGCGCCAGCAGCGGGGGACTAGCGACGAACACCGGGGAGCTGTTTTTT. Its protein product is CASSGGLATNTGELFF.

The chain employs TRBV2 and TRBJ1-4, with D possibly TRBD1 on 6 matching bases. Germline V gene lookup returns CDR1 SNHLY and CDR2 FYNNEI. The V end lost 6 bases, the J end lost 8 bases, and 19 bases lay between the germline ends. This CDR3 is 15 amino acids long. This CDR3 reads CASRDRFLPNEKLFF. The CDR3 DNA is TGTGCCAGCAGGGACAGATTTCTCCCAAACGAAAAACTGTTTTTT. Variable domain in full (rest from reference TRBV2 and TRBJ1-4): EPEVTQTPSHQVTQMGQEVILRCVPISNHLYFYWYRQILGQKVEFLVSFYNNEISEKSEIFDDQFSVERPDGSNFTLKIRSTKLEDSAMYFCASRDRFLPNEKLFFGSGTQLSVL.

This clone appeared once. The V call is TRBV7-9, the J call TRBJ1-5; D perhaps matches TRBD1 (5 bases). V lost 5 bases and J lost 1, with 6 bases in between. The CDR3 is 13 residues long. CDR1 SEHNR and CDR2 FQNEAQ come from the germline V gene (reference sequence). CDR3 loop: CASSRGSNQPQHF. The DNA for the CDR3 is TGTGCCAGCAGCCGGGGGAGCAATCAGCCCCAGCATTTT. Full variable domain (remainder filled in from reference TRBV7-9 and TRBJ1-5): DTGVSQNPRHKITKRGQNVTFRCDPISEHNRLYWYRQTLGQGPEFLTYFQNEAQLEKSRLLSDRFSAERPKGSFSTLEIQRTEQGDSAMYLCASSRGSNQPQHFGDGTRLSIL.

The rearrangement uses TRBV6-5 and TRBJ1-1; TRBD1 agrees at 7 bases. Per germline, CDR1 MNHEY and CDR2 SVGAGI. The CDR3 extends over 12 amino acids. V lost 8 bases to trimming and J lost 6 bases; unmatched junction nucleotides: 6. CDR3 nucleotides: TGTGCCAGCTGGGACAGTCTTTCTGAAGCTTTCTTT. Protein sequence: CASWDSLSEAFF.

The chain recombines TRBV19 with TRBJ1-1; maybe TRBD1 (6 bases). In germline, CDR1 is LNHDA, CDR2 SQIVND (reference sequence). With 5 bases removed from V and 1 base from J, the gap between germline ends came to 11 bases. This CDR3 has 14 residues. The CDR3: CASSVDRRNTEAFF. CDR3 in DNA: TGTGCCAGTAGTGTGGACAGAAGGAACACTGAAGCTTTCTTT. Drawing the rest from reference TRBV19 and TRBJ1-1, the complete variable domain is DGGITQSPKYLFRKEGQNVTLSCEQNLNHDAMYWYRQDPGQGLRLIYYSQIVNDFQKGDIAEGYSVSREKKESFPLTVTSAQKNPTAFYLCASSVDRRNTEAFFGQGTRLTVV.

This sequence joins TRBV7-6 and TRBJ2-5; 13 nucleotides line up with TRBD2. With 4 bases clipped from V and 7 bases from J, the junction kept 9 bases outside the gene matches. CDR3 size: 16 residues. CDR1 is SGHVS and CDR2 is FNYEAQ in the germline V gene. The DNA for the CDR3 is TGTGCCAGCAGCTCCTTGACTAGCGGGGGGCTGGGGACCCAGTACTTC. Amino acids: CASSSLTSGGLGTQYF.

The chain combines TRBV27 with TRBJ1-5; 8 positions agree with TRBD1. This CDR3 is built from 14 residues. V shed 3 bases, J shed 8 bases, and the junction held 6 bases outside the gene matches. CDR1 is MNHEY and CDR2 is SMNVEV in the germline V gene (reference sequence). The CDR3 protein is CASSFDRGYEPQHF. The CDR3 DNA reads TGTGCCAGCAGTTTCGACAGGGGTTATGAGCCCCAGCATTTT.